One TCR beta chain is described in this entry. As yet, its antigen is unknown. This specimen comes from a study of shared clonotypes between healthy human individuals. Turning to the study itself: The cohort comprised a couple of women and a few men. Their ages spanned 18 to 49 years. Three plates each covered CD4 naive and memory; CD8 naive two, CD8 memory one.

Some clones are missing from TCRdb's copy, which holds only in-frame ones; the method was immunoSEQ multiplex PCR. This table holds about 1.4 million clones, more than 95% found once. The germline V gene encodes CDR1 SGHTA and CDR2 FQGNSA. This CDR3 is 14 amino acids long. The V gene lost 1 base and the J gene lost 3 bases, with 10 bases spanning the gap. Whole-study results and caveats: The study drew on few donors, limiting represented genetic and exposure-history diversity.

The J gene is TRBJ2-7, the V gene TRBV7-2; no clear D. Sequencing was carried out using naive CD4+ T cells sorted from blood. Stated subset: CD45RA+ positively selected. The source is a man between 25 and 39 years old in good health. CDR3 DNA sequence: TGTGCCAGCAGCTTAGACGGCTTTATCTACGAGCAGTACTTC. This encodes CASSLDGFIYEQYF.